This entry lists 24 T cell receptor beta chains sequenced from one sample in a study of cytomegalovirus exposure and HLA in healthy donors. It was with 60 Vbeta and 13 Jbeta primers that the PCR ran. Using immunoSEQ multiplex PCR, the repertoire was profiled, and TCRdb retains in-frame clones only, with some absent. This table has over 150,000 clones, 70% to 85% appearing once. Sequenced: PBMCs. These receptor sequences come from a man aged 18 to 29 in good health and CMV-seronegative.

The CDR3 coding sequence is TGCGCCAGCAGCTTCCTCCCCCAGGGGCCGATTGGAAACACCATATATTTT. Translation: CASSFLPQGPIGNTIYF. The rearrangement joins TRBV5-1 to TRBJ1-3; weak D call: TRBD1 (6 bases). Per germline, CDR1 SGHRS and CDR2 YFSETQ. The CDR3 has 17 residues. Trimming took 2 bases from V and 3 from J, leaving 18 bases between them.

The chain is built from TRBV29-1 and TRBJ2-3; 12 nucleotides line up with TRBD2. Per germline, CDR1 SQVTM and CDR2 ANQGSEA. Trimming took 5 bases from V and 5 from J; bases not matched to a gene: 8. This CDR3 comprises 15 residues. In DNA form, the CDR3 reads TGCAGCGTTCAGACTAGCGGGGGTAGGGTAGATACGCAGTATTTT. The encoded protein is CSVQTSGGRVDTQYF.

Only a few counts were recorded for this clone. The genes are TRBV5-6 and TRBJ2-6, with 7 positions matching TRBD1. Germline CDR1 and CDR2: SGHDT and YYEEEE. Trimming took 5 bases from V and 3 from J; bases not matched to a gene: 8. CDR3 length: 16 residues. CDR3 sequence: CASREVGGGGANVLTF. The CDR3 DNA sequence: TGTGCCAGCAGGGAGGTAGGGGGCGGTGGGGCCAACGTCCTGACTTTC.

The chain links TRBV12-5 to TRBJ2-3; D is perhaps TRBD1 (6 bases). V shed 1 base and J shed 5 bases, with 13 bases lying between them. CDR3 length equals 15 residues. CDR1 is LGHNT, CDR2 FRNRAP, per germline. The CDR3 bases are TGTGCTAGTGGTTTGGGAACAGGGTCTCGAGATACGCAGTATTTT. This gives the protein CASGLGTGSRDTQYF.

The CDR3 coding sequence is TGTGCCAGCAGTCCCAACCCCGGGATTCAGCTCTACGAGCAGTACTTC. Translation gives CASSPNPGIQLYEQYF. The V gene is TRBV5-4, the J gene TRBJ2-7; D perhaps matches TRBD2 (5 bases). CDR1 and CDR2 (germline): SGHNT, YYREEE (reference sequence). V was trimmed by 5 bases and J by 3 bases, leaving 21 bases between them. The CDR3 length is 16 residues.

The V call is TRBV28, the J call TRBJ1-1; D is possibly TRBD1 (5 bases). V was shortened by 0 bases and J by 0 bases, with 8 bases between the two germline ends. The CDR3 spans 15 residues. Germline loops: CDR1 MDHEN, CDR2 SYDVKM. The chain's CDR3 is CASSLWQGMNTEAFF. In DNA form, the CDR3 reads TGTGCCAGCAGTTTATGGCAGGGTATGAACACTGAAGCTTTCTTT.

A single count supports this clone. The CDR3 region is CASSSTGGGGSPLHF. The CDR3 nucleotides read TGTGCCAGCAGCTCTACCGGAGGGGGCGGATCACCCCTCCACTTT. The rearrangement joins TRBV11-2 to TRBJ1-6, with 7 positions matching TRBD1. In germline, CDR1 is SGHAT, CDR2 FQNNGV. Trimming removed 4 bases from V and 10 bases from J; junction bases left unmatched: 10. The CDR3 is made up of 15 amino acids.

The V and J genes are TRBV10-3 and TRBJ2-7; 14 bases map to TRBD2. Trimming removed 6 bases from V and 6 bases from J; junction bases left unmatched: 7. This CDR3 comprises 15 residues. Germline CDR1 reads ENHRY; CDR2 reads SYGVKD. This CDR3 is CAIRSMTSGGAEQYF. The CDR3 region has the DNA TGTGCCATCAGATCAATGACTAGCGGGGGGGCCGAGCAGTACTTC.

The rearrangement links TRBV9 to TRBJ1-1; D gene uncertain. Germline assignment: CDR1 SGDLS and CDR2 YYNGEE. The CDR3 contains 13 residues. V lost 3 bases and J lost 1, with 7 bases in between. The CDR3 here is CASSEAGNTEAFF. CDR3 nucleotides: TGTGCCAGCAGCGAAGCAGGGAACACTGAAGCTTTCTTT.

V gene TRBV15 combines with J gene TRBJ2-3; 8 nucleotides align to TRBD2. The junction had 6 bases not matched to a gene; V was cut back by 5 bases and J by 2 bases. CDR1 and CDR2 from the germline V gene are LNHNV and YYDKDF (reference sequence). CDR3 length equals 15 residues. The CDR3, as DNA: TGTGCCACCAGCTCCAACGGGGGGGCCACAGATACGCAGTATTTT. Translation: CATSSNGGATDTQYF.

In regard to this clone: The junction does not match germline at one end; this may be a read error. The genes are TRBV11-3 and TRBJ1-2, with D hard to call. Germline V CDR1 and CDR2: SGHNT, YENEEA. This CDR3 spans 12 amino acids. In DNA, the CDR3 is TGTGCCAGCAGTGGGCAGGATGCTGCCCCCATTTTC. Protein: CASSGQDAAPIF.

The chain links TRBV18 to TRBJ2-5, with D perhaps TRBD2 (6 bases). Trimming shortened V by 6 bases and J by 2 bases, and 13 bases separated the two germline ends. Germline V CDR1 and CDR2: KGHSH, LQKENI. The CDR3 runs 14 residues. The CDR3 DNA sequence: TGTGCCAGCTCGACGCGGGACTCACAAGAGACCCAGTACTTC. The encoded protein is CASSTRDSQETQYF.

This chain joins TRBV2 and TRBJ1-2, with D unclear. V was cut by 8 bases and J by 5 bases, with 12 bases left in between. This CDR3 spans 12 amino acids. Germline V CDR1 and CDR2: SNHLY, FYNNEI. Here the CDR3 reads CASSWGVYGYTF. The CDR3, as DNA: TGTGCCAGCTCTTGGGGAGTTTATGGCTACACCTTC. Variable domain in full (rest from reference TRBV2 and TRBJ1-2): EPEVTQTPSHQVTQMGQEVILRCVPISNHLYFYWYRQILGQKVEFLVSFYNNEISEKSEIFDDQFSVERPDGSNFTLKIRSTKLEDSAMYFCASSWGVYGYTFGSGTRLTVV.

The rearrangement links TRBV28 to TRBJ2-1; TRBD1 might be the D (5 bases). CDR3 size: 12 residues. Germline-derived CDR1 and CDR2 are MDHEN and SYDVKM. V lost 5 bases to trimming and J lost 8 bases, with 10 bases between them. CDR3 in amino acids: CASSPKGDEQFF. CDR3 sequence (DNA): TGTGCCAGCAGTCCCAAAGGGGATGAGCAGTTCTTC.

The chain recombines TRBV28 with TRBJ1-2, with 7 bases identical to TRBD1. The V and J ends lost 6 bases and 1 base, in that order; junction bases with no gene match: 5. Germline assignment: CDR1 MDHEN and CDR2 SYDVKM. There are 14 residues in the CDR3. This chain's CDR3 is CASSPGTDNYGYTF. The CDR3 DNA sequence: TGTGCCAGCAGCCCAGGGACAGATAACTATGGCTACACCTTC.

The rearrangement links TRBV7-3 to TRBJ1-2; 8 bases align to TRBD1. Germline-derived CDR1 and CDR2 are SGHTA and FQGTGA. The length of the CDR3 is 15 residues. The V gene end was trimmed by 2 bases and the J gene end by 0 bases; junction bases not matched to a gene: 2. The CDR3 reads CASSLQGASNYGYTF. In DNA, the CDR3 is TGTGCCAGCAGCTTACAGGGGGCCTCTAACTATGGCTACACCTTC.

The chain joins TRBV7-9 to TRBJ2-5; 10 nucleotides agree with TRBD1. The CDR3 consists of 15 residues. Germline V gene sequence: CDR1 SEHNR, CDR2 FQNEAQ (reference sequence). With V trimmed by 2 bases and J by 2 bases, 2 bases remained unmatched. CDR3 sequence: CASSLWDRGQETQYF. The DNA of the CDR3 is TGTGCCAGCAGCTTATGGGACAGGGGTCAAGAGACCCAGTACTTC.

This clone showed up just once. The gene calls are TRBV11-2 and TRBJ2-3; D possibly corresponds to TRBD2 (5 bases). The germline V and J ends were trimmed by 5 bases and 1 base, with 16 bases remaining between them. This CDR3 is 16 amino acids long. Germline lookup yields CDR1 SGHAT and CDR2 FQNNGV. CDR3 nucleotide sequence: TGTGCCAGCAGCCCCGTAAAGGGAGCGGGCACAGATACGCAGTATTTT. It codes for CASSPVKGAGTDTQYF.

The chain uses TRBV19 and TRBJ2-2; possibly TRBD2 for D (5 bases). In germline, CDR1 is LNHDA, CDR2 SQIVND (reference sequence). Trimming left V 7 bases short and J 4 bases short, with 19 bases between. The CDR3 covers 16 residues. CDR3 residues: CASMALQARGTGELFF. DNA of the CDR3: TGTGCCAGTATGGCCTTGCAGGCACGGGGCACCGGGGAGCTGTTTTTT.

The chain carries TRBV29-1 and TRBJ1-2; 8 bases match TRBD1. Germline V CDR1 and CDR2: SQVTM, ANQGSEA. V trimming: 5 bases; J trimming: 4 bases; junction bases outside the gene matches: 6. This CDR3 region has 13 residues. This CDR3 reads CSVKTGAFYGYTF. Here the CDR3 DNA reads TGCAGCGTTAAGACAGGGGCCTTCTATGGCTACACCTTC.

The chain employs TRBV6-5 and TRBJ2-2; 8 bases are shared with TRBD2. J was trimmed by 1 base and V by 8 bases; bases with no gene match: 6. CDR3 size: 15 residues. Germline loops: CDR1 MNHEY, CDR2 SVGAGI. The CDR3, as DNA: TGTGCCAGCCGGCTTAGCGGGGTGAACACCGGGGAGCTGTTTTTT. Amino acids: CASRLSGVNTGELFF.

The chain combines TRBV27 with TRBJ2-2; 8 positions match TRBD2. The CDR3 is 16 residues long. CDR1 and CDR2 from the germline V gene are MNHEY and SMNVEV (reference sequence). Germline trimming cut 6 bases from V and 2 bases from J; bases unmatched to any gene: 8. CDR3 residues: CASRESGGRNTGELFF. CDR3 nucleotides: TGTGCCAGCAGGGAAAGCGGGGGCCGTAACACCGGGGAGCTGTTTTTT.

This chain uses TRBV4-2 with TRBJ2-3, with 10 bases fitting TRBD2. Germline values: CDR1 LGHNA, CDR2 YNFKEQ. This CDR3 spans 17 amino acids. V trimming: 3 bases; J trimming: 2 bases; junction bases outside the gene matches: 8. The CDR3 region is CASSQKTSGMNTDTQYF. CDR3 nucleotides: TGTGCCAGCAGCCAGAAAACTAGCGGGATGAACACAGATACGCAGTATTTT.

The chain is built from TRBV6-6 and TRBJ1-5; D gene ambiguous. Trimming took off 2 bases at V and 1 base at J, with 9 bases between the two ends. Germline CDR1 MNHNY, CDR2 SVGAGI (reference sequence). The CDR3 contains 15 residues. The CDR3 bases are TGTGCCAGCAGTTACGACACGATAAGCAATCAGCCCCAGCATTTT. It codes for CASSYDTISNQPQHF.